The next 12 T cell receptor beta chains were all read from a single sample in a study of cytotoxic CD8 clonotypes in ibrutinib-treated CLL. Method: immunoSEQ multiplex PCR; TCRdb's copy keeps in-frame clones and lacks some. The repertoire includes 140,000 to 150,000 clones, approximately 80% of them detected once, and 4.5% to 6% sits in the top ten. The sequencing here drew on PBMCs, taken after 24 months of ibrutinib treatment. The receptor source for this set is a human donor with chronic lymphocytic leukemia.

J is TRBJ1-1 and V is TRBV7-9; 9 positions match TRBD1. This CDR3 spans 14 amino acids. CDR1 and CDR2 from the germline V gene are SEHNR and FQNEAQ (reference sequence). Losses at the gene ends were 5 bases for V and 9 bases for J; bases not matched to a gene: 10. The CDR3 region has the DNA TGTGCCAGCAGCGCCTGGTCGACAGGGGGAAAAGCTTTCTTT. Translating gives CASSAWSTGGKAFF. Supplemented by reference TRBV7-9 and TRBJ1-1, the full variable domain reads DTGVSQNPRHKITKRGQNVTFRCDPISEHNRLYWYRQTLGQGPEFLTYFQNEAQLEKSRLLSDRFSAERPKGSFSTLEIQRTEQGDSAMYLCASSAWSTGGKAFFGQGTRLTVV.

The chain is built from TRBV7-2 and TRBJ2-1, with D unresolved. CDR1 and CDR2 (germline): SGHTA, FQGNSA. The CDR3 is 14 residues long. V was shortened by 7 bases and J by 0 bases, with 10 bases between the two germline ends. The CDR3: CASTLASSYNEQFF. CDR3 DNA sequence: TGTGCCAGCACCCTCGCGAGCTCCTACAATGAGCAGTTCTTC.

This rearrangement joins TRBV27 to TRBJ1-4; a weak D match, TRBD1 (6 bases). This CDR3 has 15 amino acids. V dropped 8 bases and J dropped 0 bases, with 13 bases sitting between them. Germline V gene sequence: CDR1 MNHEY, CDR2 SMNVEV (reference sequence). The CDR3 coding sequence is TGTGCCAGCCTCCTGGACAGCCCAACTAATGAAAAACTGTTTTTT. As protein: CASLLDSPTNEKLFF.

J is TRBJ2-6 and V is TRBV18; D not certain. The germline V and J ends were trimmed by 2 bases and 3 bases, with 8 bases remaining between them. The germline gives CDR1 KGHSH, CDR2 LQKENI. CDR3 size: 15 residues. The CDR3 sequence: CASSPGSGGANVLTF. CDR3 bases: TGTGCCAGCTCACCAGGGTCTGGTGGGGCCAACGTCCTGACTTTC.

The chain joins TRBV19 to TRBJ2-7; D not resolved. This CDR3 contains 14 residues. In germline, CDR1 is LNHDA, CDR2 SQIVND (reference sequence). V was trimmed by 4 bases and J by 2 bases, leaving 12 bases between them. CDR3 in amino acids: CASSTKDGAYEQYF. The CDR3 coding sequence is TGTGCCAGTAGTACCAAGGACGGAGCCTACGAGCAGTACTTC.

The V call is TRBV10-3, the J call TRBJ1-6; TRBD1 agrees at 9 bases. The CDR3 spans 17 residues. The J segment lost 0 bases and the V segment lost 6 bases, leaving 6 bases of the junction unmatched. Per the germline V gene, CDR1 is ENHRY and CDR2 is SYGVKD. CDR3 DNA sequence: TGTGCCATCAGCACGGGACAGGGAGGCTCCTATAATTCACCCCTCCACTTT. Translated, it gives CAISTGQGGSYNSPLHF.

This chain connects TRBV30 to TRBJ2-2, with 7 bases matching TRBD1. V was clipped by 1 base and J by 8 bases; unmatched bases: 16. The CDR3 loop spans 17 amino acids. The V gene's germline CDR1 is GTSNPN and CDR2 SVGIG (reference sequence). CDR3 sequence reads: CAWSGKTGTAKGGELFF. CDR3 DNA sequence: TGTGCCTGGAGTGGAAAGACCGGGACAGCCAAAGGTGGGGAGCTGTTTTTT.

The rearrangement links TRBV4-2 to TRBJ2-3, with TRBD2 matching over 8 bases. Germline trimming cut 2 bases from V and 4 bases from J; bases unmatched to any gene: 11. In germline, CDR1 is LGHNA, CDR2 YNFKEQ. This CDR3 is 17 amino acids long. The CDR3 protein is CASSQRTGAGGPDTQYF. As DNA, the CDR3 is TGTGCCAGCAGCCAACGGACCGGGGCGGGAGGTCCAGATACGCAGTATTTT.

This clone has only one observation. V gene TRBV5-5 combines with J gene TRBJ1-5; no clear D. The CDR3 spans 14 residues. Trimming left V 3 bases short and J 0 bases short, with 7 bases between. Germline V CDR1 and CDR2: SGHKS, YYEKEE (reference sequence). The CDR3: CASSSRHSNQPQHF. The CDR3 DNA follows: TGTGCCAGCAGCTCCCGACATAGCAATCAGCCCCAGCATTTT.

This chain connects TRBV5-1 to TRBJ1-1, with D possibly matching TRBD1 (5 bases). The V gene lost 4 bases and the J gene lost 0 bases, with 16 bases spanning the gap. The CDR3 has 16 residues. CDR1 SGHRS and CDR2 YFSETQ come from the germline V gene. The DNA for the CDR3 is TGCGCCAGCAGCGACCCGACAGTAGGATTGAACACTGAAGCTTTCTTT. Its protein is CASSDPTVGLNTEAFF.

The rearrangement links TRBV18 to TRBJ2-5; TRBD2 matches 7 bases. The CDR3 contains 15 residues. The germline V gene encodes CDR1 KGHSH and CDR2 LQKENI. The junction had 6 bases not matched to a gene; V was cut back by 0 bases and J by 5 bases. The CDR3 loop reads CASSPPAGDLETQYF. The CDR3 nucleotides read TGTGCCAGCTCACCACCGGCGGGGGATCTTGAGACCCAGTACTTC. Full variable domain (rest looked up from reference TRBV18 and TRBJ2-5): NAGVMQNPRHLVRRRGQEARLRCSPMKGHSHVYWYRQLPEEGLKFMVYLQKENIIDESGMPKERFSAEFPKEGPSILRIQQVVRGDSAAYFCASSPPAGDLETQYFGPGTRLLVL.

The V and J genes are TRBV5-1 and TRBJ2-5, with D tentatively TRBD1 or TRBD2 (6 bases each). V shed 7 bases and J shed 3 bases, with 10 bases lying between them. This CDR3 spans 12 amino acids. Germline V CDR1 and CDR2: SGHRS, YFSETQ. CDR3 sequence: CASGGGKETQYF. The DNA of the CDR3 is TGCGCCAGCGGAGGGGGGAAAGAGACCCAGTACTTC.